This T cell receptor (beta chain) emerged from a study of blood T cell repertoires in COVID-19 (dated by TCRdb to 2018 to 2020). About the study as a whole: Samples from collaborators originated in the United States, Italy and Spain and spanned both the acute and convalescent phases of COVID-19. The material from the prospective study consisted of cDNA or gDNA derived from T cells, B-cell-depleted T cells, or PBMCs. Deeply sampled blood TCRbeta repertoires from subjects exposed to, actively infected with, or recovered from COVID-19 were included in the dataset. A freely available public database, intended as a resource for researchers studying the immune response to SARS-CoV-2, is where the repertoires were released. Samples were obtained from the ongoing ImmuneRACE study (first 160 participants) and from over a thousand subjects provided by 6 global collaborators. Sample metadata almost always included a de-identified subject ID, COVID-19 status, age in years and sex. HLA class I and class II types, where available, came from metadata supplied by the sample provider rather than from assay-based typing. Points the paper makes about the study in general: How much clinical and demographic metadata was included differed by source and by participant, and the metadata was provided uncurated.

Whole blood was collected in K2EDTA tubes by collaborating institutions according to the institutions' own protocols. Collaborator samples were shipped for TCRbeta analysis as frozen whole blood, isolated PBMCs, or DNA extracted from either sample type. Trimming removed 1 base from V and 6 bases from J; the gene matches leave 10 bases unexplained. The germline V gene (reference sequence) yields PRHDT for CDR1 and FYEKMQ for CDR2. Taken from cysteine to phenylalanine, the CDR3 has 16 residues. Only the CDR3 region is kept as DNA, spanning 48 bases read in frame from base 1. TCRbeta CDR3 regions were amplified from genomic DNA by means of the immunoSEQ Assay, a bias-controlled multiplex PCR. Per the source publication's procedure: Within the assay, amplification of reference gene primers was used to estimate how many nucleated cells each sample contained. To quantify the absolute abundance of each unique TCRbeta CDR3 rearrangement, sequence reads were collapsed and filtered. For each sample, productive Simpson clonality was calculated as the square root of Simpson's diversity index across productive rearrangements. Here the immuneACCESS table is served through TCRdb, limited to in-frame sequences with V and J called. Missing clones are a known gap in these copies; in checked studies unresolved V genes cover under half, and the rest lacks a known reason. D and trimming come from the DNA, and the V and J calls and clone size come from that table. Counted in this sample were about 82,000 clones; around 83% of them appeared once. The ten largest clones take up approximately 15% of the sample.

A word on this clone: Its antigen is currently not known. Base qualities are not at hand, and no much larger clone is one base apart.

The chain links TRBV13 with TRBJ2-7, with 9 junctional bases fitting TRBD2. This clonotype was sampled from a woman aged 60-75 years with acute or convalescent COVID-19. Material for sequencing was peripheral blood. Here the CDR3 is given as CASSLVAGVTLGEQYF. The DNA sequence is as follows: TGTGCCAGCAGCTTAGTAGCGGGAGTCACATTAGGCGAGCAGTACTTC.